Shown below are 5 T cell receptor beta chains from a single sample sequenced in a study of graft-versus-host responses after intestinal transplantation. Assay: immunoSEQ multiplex PCR; the TCRdb copy retains only in-frame clones and omits some. The table lists 95,000 to 150,000 clones, 90% to 95% of them singletons. For these TCRs, the target antigens are not known. This sample comprised unstimulated CD4+ T cells sorted from spleen or lymph node cells, obtained before intestinal transplant. These receptors originate from a human donor who received an intestinal transplant.

This chain connects TRBV10-3 to TRBJ2-7; D not certain. The germline V gene has CDR1 ENHRY and CDR2 SYGVKD. V was clipped by 3 bases and J by 0 bases, with 9 bases between them. The CDR3 sequence is 14 residues long. The CDR3 reads CAISDVRSSYEQYF. In DNA, the CDR3 is TGTGCCATCAGTGACGTGAGGAGCTCCTACGAGCAGTACTTC.

The gene calls are TRBV9 and TRBJ1-2; D unresolved. The CDR3 length is 13 residues. Deletions cut 0 bases from V and 6 bases from J, with 9 bases between. Germline-derived CDR1 and CDR2 are SGDLS and YYNGEE. The CDR3 DNA is TGTGCCAGCAGCGTAGACCATCTACATGGCTACACCTTC. Its protein product is CASSVDHLHGYTF.

V and J are TRBV5-1 and TRBJ1-2; 9 nucleotides align to TRBD1. The CDR3 extends over 16 amino acids. CDR1 and CDR2 from the germline V gene are SGHRS and YFSETQ. V gave up 0 bases and J gave up 6 bases; unmatched junction bases: 9. CDR3 sequence reads: CASSLGTGESSHGYTF. The DNA of the CDR3 is TGCGCCAGCAGCTTGGGGACAGGGGAAAGCTCGCATGGCTACACCTTC.

V and J are TRBV5-1 and TRBJ1-2, with a possible D match to TRBD1 (5 bases). The CDR3 has 13 residues. Germline V gene data show CDR1 as SGHRS and CDR2 as YFSETQ. V was cut by 3 bases and J by 4 bases, with 10 bases left in between. CDR3 region: CASSSREGYGYTF. The CDR3 DNA is TGCGCCAGCAGCTCCAGGGAGGGCTATGGCTACACCTTC.

In regard to this clone: The sample carries other DNA sequences with the same CDR3. The chain carries TRBV19 and TRBJ1-2, with D hard to call. The ends were cut back, 3 bases at V and 8 bases at J, with 22 bases in the middle. The CDR3 consists of 16 residues. Germline CDR1 and CDR2: LNHDA and SQIVND (reference sequence). The CDR3 region has the DNA TGTGCCAGTAGTATTGAGGGATCCAAACTCCGCGGGGGCTACACCTTC. Its protein is CASSIEGSKLRGGYTF.